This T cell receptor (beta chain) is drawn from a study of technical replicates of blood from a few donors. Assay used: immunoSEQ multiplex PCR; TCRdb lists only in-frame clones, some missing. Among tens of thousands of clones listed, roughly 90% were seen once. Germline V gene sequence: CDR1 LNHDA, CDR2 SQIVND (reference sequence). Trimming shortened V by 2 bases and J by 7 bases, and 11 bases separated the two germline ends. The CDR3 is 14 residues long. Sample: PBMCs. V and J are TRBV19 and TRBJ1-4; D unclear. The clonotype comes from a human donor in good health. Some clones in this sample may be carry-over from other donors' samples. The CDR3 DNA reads TGTGCCAGTAGTATAAGTGACATTACTGAAAAACTGTTTTTT. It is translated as CASSISDITEKLFF.